This passage covers 12 T cell receptor beta chains from one sample sequenced in a study of beta chain features in type 1 diabetes. Study-wide results and limits: Shorter TCRB CDR3s, moderately but significantly so, were found in Type 1 diabetes patients in all four CD4+ subsets.

Expressed TCRB transcripts were sequenced because the isolated RNA had all been reverse transcribed beforehand. TCRdb's table, derived via immunoSEQ multiplex PCR, lists solely in-frame clones and lacks some. The data show about 160,000 clones, around 10% seen once. For these TCRs, the target antigens are not known. Sequencing was carried out using central memory CD4+ T cells from blood. These receptors were obtained from a man in his thirties or forties with type 1 diabetes.

The genes are TRBV9 and TRBJ2-7, with D possibly TRBD2 on 6 matching bases. The CDR3 loop spans 15 amino acids. V lost 0 bases to trimming and J lost 3 bases, with 13 bases between them. Germline values: CDR1 SGDLS, CDR2 YYNGEE. The CDR3 bases are TGTGCCAGCAGCGTAGAGGAGGGGACGGTCTACGAGCAGTACTTC. The encoded protein is CASSVEEGTVYEQYF.

This clone was seen a few times. The chain couples TRBV28 to TRBJ1-4; maybe TRBD1 (5 bases). Germline V CDR1 and CDR2: MDHEN, SYDVKM. The CDR3 is 15 residues long. V lost 3 bases to trimming and J lost 7 bases, with 15 bases between them. This CDR3 reads CASSFRQVGGEKLFF. In nucleotides, the CDR3 is TGTGCCAGCAGTTTCCGGCAGGTGGGGGGTGAAAAACTGTTTTTT.

This clone was detected only a few times. The chain joins TRBV5-1 to TRBJ2-1, with 10 bases that match TRBD2. V trimming: 4 bases; J trimming: 0 bases; junction bases outside the gene matches: 4. The germline CDR1 and CDR2 sequences are SGHRS and YFSETQ. The CDR3 contains 16 residues. The CDR3 sequence is CASSRTSGSSYNEQFF. The CDR3 nucleotides are TGCGCCAGCAGCCGGACTAGCGGAAGCTCCTACAATGAGCAGTTCTTC. The whole variable domain, remainder taken from reference TRBV5-1 and TRBJ2-1, is KAGVTQTPRYLIKTRGQQVTLSCSPISGHRSVSWYQQTPGQGLQFLFEYFSETQRNKGNFPGRFSGRQFSNSRSEMNVSTLELGDSALYLCASSRTSGSSYNEQFFGPGTRLTVL.

This chain uses TRBV6-6 with TRBJ2-3; TRBD2 agrees at 8 bases. Trimming removed 6 bases from V and 4 bases from J; junction bases left unmatched: 9. The CDR3 sequence is 15 residues long. CDR1 and CDR2 from the germline V gene are MNHNY and SVGAGI (reference sequence). Here the CDR3 DNA reads TGTGCCAGCAGGAAAAGCGGGAGCGGCTCAGATACGCAGTATTTT. Translated, it gives CASRKSGSGSDTQYF.

The chain links TRBV5-1 to TRBJ1-1; D is unclear. V lost 8 bases and J 8 bases, leaving 25 bases between the germline ends. The CDR3 runs 15 residues. Germline V gene sequence: CDR1 SGHRS, CDR2 YFSETQ. Written as DNA, the CDR3 is TGCGCCAGTTGGGTAGCGGGCGAGGTGGGTGAGGAAGCTTTCTTT. The encoded protein is CASWVAGEVGEEAFF.

V is TRBV14 and J is TRBJ2-7; the D is unclear. Germline values: CDR1 SGHDN, CDR2 FVKESK. CDR3 length: 14 residues. Trimming took 1 base from V and 6 from J, leaving 13 bases between them. CDR3 region: CASSQAVLGSEQYF. The DNA for the CDR3 is TGTGCCAGCAGCCAAGCTGTCTTGGGCTCCGAGCAGTACTTC. The variable domain in full, with the rest retrieved from reference TRBV14 and TRBJ2-7, is EAGVTQFPSHSVIEKGQTVTLRCDPISGHDNLYWYRRVMGKEIKFLLHFVKESKQDESGMPNNRFLAERTGGTYSTLKVQPAELEDSGVYFCASSQAVLGSEQYFGPGTRLTVT.

The DNA for the CDR3 is TGTGCCAGCAGCCCAGATGGGGGAGGGCCTTATGAGACCCAGTACTTC. Protein product: CASSPDGGGPYETQYF. This chain connects TRBV7-2 to TRBJ2-5, with 7 bases aligning to TRBD2. CDR1 and CDR2 from the germline V gene are SGHTA and FQGNSA. CDR3 size: 16 residues. Trimming at V came to 5 bases and at J to 5 bases, leaving 14 bases not matched to a gene. The whole variable domain, filled in from reference TRBV7-2 and TRBJ2-5, reads GAGVSQSPSNKVTEKGKDVELRCDPISGHTALYWYRQSLGQGLEFLIYFQGNSAPDKSGLPSDRFSAERTGGSVSTLTIQRTQQEDSAVYLCASSPDGGGPYETQYFGPGTRLLVL.

The chain carries TRBV5-4 and TRBJ2-2; D is perhaps TRBD2 (6 bases). CDR1 is SGHNT, CDR2 YYREEE, per germline (reference sequence). The CDR3 sequence is 20 residues long. V was cut by 0 bases and J by 0 bases, with 21 bases left in between. The CDR3 protein is CASSLGGSGAYQSNTGELFF. DNA for the CDR3: TGTGCCAGCAGCTTGGGCGGCTCGGGAGCATACCAGTCGAACACCGGGGAGCTGTTTTTT. The full variable domain, rest sourced from reference TRBV5-4 and TRBJ2-2, is ETGVTQSPTHLIKTRGQQVTLRCSSQSGHNTVSWYQQALGQGPQFIFQYYREEENGRGNFPPRFSGLQFPNYSSELNVNALELDDSALYLCASSLGGSGAYQSNTGELFFGEGSRLTVL.

The chain's CDR3 is CASSQDRESGNTIYF. The CDR3 DNA sequence: TGCGCCAGCAGCCAAGATAGGGAGTCTGGAAACACCATATATTTT. J is TRBJ1-3 and V is TRBV4-1; D ambiguous. The CDR3 is 15 amino acids. CDR1 is MGHRA, CDR2 YSYEKL, per germline. The V end lost 0 bases, the J end lost 1 base, and 7 bases lay between the germline ends.

The genes are TRBV6-5 and TRBJ2-1; possibly TRBD2 for D (6 bases). V lost 11 bases and J 6 bases, leaving 23 bases between the germline ends. The CDR3 loop spans 15 amino acids. CDR1 and CDR2 (germline): MNHEY, SVGAGI. CDR3 nucleotide sequence: TGTGCCGGGGCCTTTGGCGGGATTGGCGGCAATGAGCAGTTCTTC. Amino acids: CAGAFGGIGGNEQFF.

This clone was observed a handful of times. CDR3 nucleotide sequence: TGTGCCAGCAGCCCATCTTTATTTCAGGATACGCAGTATTTT. Protein product: CASSPSLFQDTQYF. The chain carries TRBV7-3 and TRBJ2-3; D gene unclear. This CDR3 is built from 14 residues. Per the germline V gene, CDR1 is SGHTA and CDR2 is FQGTGA. The V end lost 5 bases, the J end lost 6 bases, and 15 bases lay between the germline ends.

The sample holds a few counts of this clone. The chain is built from TRBV7-2 and TRBJ2-3, with TRBD2 as a possible D gene (6 bases). V was shortened by 3 bases and J by 6 bases, with 10 bases between the two germline ends. Germline CDR1 is SGHTA and CDR2 is FQGNSA. The CDR3 extends over 13 amino acids. CDR3 loop: CASSLWGRDTQYF. Here the CDR3 DNA reads TGTGCCAGCAGCTTGTGGGGGAGGGATACGCAGTATTTT.